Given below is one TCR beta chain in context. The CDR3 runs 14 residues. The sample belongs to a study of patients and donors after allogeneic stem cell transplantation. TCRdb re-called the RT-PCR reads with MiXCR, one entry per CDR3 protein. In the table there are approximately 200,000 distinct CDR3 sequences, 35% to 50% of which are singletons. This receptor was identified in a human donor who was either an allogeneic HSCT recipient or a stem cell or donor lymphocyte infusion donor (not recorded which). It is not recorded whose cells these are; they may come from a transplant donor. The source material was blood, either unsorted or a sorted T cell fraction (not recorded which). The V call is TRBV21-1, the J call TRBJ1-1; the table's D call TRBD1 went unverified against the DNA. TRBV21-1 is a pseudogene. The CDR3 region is CASPRKTGNTEAFF. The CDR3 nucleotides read TGTGCCAGCCCTCGGAAGACAGGAAACACTGAAGCTTTCTTT.